This section outlines one T cell receptor (beta chain) sequence together with its context. Its antigen remains unidentified. Per germline, CDR1 SGHAT and CDR2 FQNNGV. The J segment lost 4 bases and the V segment lost 5 bases, leaving 1 base of the junction unmatched. This CDR3 contains 13 residues. Each sorted fraction was over 95% pure. This entry belongs to a study of beta chain features in type 1 diabetes. What was sequenced were expressed TCRB transcripts, since all of the isolated RNA had been reverse transcribed. The repertoire was sequenced with immunoSEQ multiplex PCR; TCRdb's copy has only in-frame clones and lacks some. Of around 280,000 clones in the sample, roughly 15% were seen once. Notes on the study in general: HLA influence on TCRB rearrangement stayed unresolved here. Significant though moderate, a shortening of TCRB CDR3s appeared in all four CD4+ subsets of Type 1 diabetes patients.

Sequencing used naive CD4+ T cells from blood. This receptor was identified in a man between 18 and 35 years old with type 1 diabetes. The chain has TRBV11-2 and TRBJ2-3, with 9 bases identical to TRBD2. The CDR3 reads CASSRGRADTQYF. For the CDR3, the DNA is TGTGCCAGCAGCCGCGGGAGGGCAGATACGCAGTATTTT.